One and the same sample provided the 10 T cell receptor beta chains below, sequenced in a study of T-cell reconstitution after alpha-beta-depleted transplantation in children. Preparation of the TCRbeta library used unique molecular identifiers. Each CDR3 protein gets one entry after TCRdb re-called the PCR reads with MiXCR. The data hold 190,000 or so distinct CDR3 sequences, with roughly 7.5% observed a single time. Sequenced here: PBMCs from the stem cell graft donor, sampled from the stem cell graft. All receptors derive from a human donor who donated a stem cell graft to a child with Wiskott-Aldrich syndrome.

This clonotype has ten or more counts. This chain connects TRBV5-1 to TRBJ2-2; TRBD1 matches at 11 bases. The CDR3 has 16 amino acids. Germline-derived CDR1 and CDR2 are SGHRS and YFSETQ. V gave up 0 bases and J gave up 5 bases; unmatched junction bases: 3. The CDR3 coding sequence is TGCGCCAGCAGCTTGGACGGGACAGGGGGAACCGGGGAGCTGTTTTTT. Translating it yields CASSLDGTGGTGELFF.

There are many counts of this clonotype. The chain combines TRBV10-3 with TRBJ2-7; TRBD1 matches at 7 bases. Germline values: CDR1 ENHRY, CDR2 SYGVKD. This CDR3 region has 14 residues. With 6 bases clipped from V and 0 bases from J, the junction kept 5 bases outside the gene matches. DNA of the CDR3: TGTGCCATCAGGACTGACAGGGACTCCTACGAGCAGTACTTC. Translation: CAIRTDRDSYEQYF.

This clonotype was seen ten or more times. The chain recombines TRBV15 with TRBJ2-7; no firm D call. The length of the CDR3 is 14 residues. Between the trimmed V and J ends, which lost 1 base and 6 bases, there was a span of 13 bases. Per germline, CDR1 LNHNV and CDR2 YYDKDF (reference sequence). The CDR3 coding sequence is TGTGCCACCAGCAGAGCGAACATCGAGAGCGAGCAGTACTTC. It is translated as CATSRANIESEQYF.

For this clonotype: A single base separates this from a much larger clone, so it may be a read error. The V call is TRBV18, the J call TRBJ2-1, with D possibly TRBD2 on 5 matching bases. This CDR3 spans 13 amino acids. CDR1 and CDR2 from the germline V gene are KGHSH and LQKENI. The CDR3 here is CASPDITRNDQFF. In DNA, the CDR3 is TGTGCCAGCCCAGACATTACTAGGAATGATCAGTTCTTC.

This clonotype was seen at least ten times. CDR3 in amino acids: CASSQVLGAGDEQYF. CDR3 coding DNA: TGCGCCAGCAGCCAGGTCCTGGGGGCGGGAGACGAGCAGTACTTC. This chain joins TRBV4-3 and TRBJ2-7, with D possibly TRBD2 on 7 matching bases. Trimming took 3 bases from V and 5 from J, leaving 17 bases between them. CDR1 LGHNA and CDR2 YSLEER come from the germline V gene. The CDR3 totals 15 residues.

The chain employs TRBV4-2 and TRBJ1-4, with D perhaps matching TRBD1 (6 bases). Trimming removed 0 bases at V and 5 bases at J, with 13 bases between. There are 16 residues in the CDR3. CDR1 and CDR2 from the germline V gene are LGHNA and YNFKEQ. The CDR3 DNA reads TGTGCCAGCAGCCAAGATCCAAGGCAGGGGAATGAAAAACTGTTTTTT. It codes for CASSQDPRQGNEKLFF.

The chain combines TRBV2 with TRBJ1-2; the D is unclear. V was cut by 2 bases and J by 1 base, with 8 bases left in between. CDR3 size: 14 residues. Germline CDR1 reads SNHLY; CDR2 reads FYNNEI. In DNA form, the CDR3 reads TGTGCCAGCAGTGAAAGGGCCCTTAACTATGGCTACACCTTC. Protein product: CASSERALNYGYTF. Based on the CDR3 plus reference TRBV2 and TRBJ1-2, the full variable domain is EPEVTQTPSHQVTQMGQEVILRCVPISNHLYFYWYRQILGQKVEFLVSFYNNEISEKSEIFDDQFSVERPDGSNFTLKIRSTKLEDSAMYFCASSERALNYGYTFGSGTRLTVV.

The chain uses TRBV19 and TRBJ2-2, with no clear D. V was trimmed by 7 bases and J by 4 bases, leaving 13 bases between them. This CDR3 has 14 amino acids. CDR1 and CDR2 from the germline V gene are LNHDA and SQIVND (reference sequence). The CDR3 loop is CASKIDQFTGELFF. The CDR3 bases are TGTGCCAGTAAAATTGACCAATTCACCGGGGAGCTGTTTTTT.

This clonotype appeared a few times. This chain connects TRBV30 to TRBJ2-6, with no clear D. CDR3 length equals 12 residues. Trimming took 6 bases from V and 2 from J, leaving 5 bases between them. The germline CDR1 and CDR2 sequences are GTSNPN and SVGIG (reference sequence). CDR3 loop: CACSPGANVLTF. For the CDR3, the DNA is TGTGCCTGTTCCCCTGGGGCCAACGTCCTGACTTTC.

This clonotype was seen ten or more times. The chain joins TRBV5-1 to TRBJ2-4; the D gene could be TRBD1 or TRBD2 (5 bases each). The V gene's germline CDR1 is SGHRS and CDR2 YFSETQ. This CDR3 has 15 amino acids. V was pared by 0 bases and J by 9 bases, with 16 bases between. This chain's CDR3 is CASSLGLRDLAIQYF. The DNA for the CDR3 is TGCGCCAGCAGCTTGGGCCTCAGGGACCTGGCCATTCAGTACTTC. The full variable domain, with the rest looked up from reference TRBV5-1 and TRBJ2-4, is KAGVTQTPRYLIKTRGQQVTLSCSPISGHRSVSWYQQTPGQGLQFLFEYFSETQRNKGNFPGRFSGRQFSNSRSEMNVSTLELGDSALYLCASSLGLRDLAIQYFGAGTRLSVL.